The T cell receptor beta chain under discussion was sequenced for a study of blood T cell repertoires in COVID-19. The authors' processing: Amplifying reference gene primers gave estimates of nucleated cell counts. Repertoires were generated with immunoSEQ multiplex PCR, while TCRdb's copy carries only in-frame clones and drops some. The V and J calls and clone size come from that table; D and trimming were worked out from the DNA. The sample consists of 250,000 to 300,000 clones, roughly 80% of them appearing once. Participants, about 18 to 100 years old, spanned under 25 US areas. Germline CDR1 is GTSNPN and CDR2 is SVGIG (reference sequence). V gave up 2 bases and J gave up 9 bases; unmatched junction bases: 6. The CDR3 is made up of 14 amino acids.

The source material was PBMCs or T cells enriched from blood (not recorded which). The receptor was derived from a middle-aged man who had been exposed to COVID-19. The V and J genes are TRBV30 and TRBJ1-6, with 8 nucleotides matching TRBD1. The CDR3 loop reads CAWSPGTGGSPLHF. In DNA form, the CDR3 reads TGTGCCTGGAGTCCAGGGACAGGCGGTTCACCCCTCCACTTT.